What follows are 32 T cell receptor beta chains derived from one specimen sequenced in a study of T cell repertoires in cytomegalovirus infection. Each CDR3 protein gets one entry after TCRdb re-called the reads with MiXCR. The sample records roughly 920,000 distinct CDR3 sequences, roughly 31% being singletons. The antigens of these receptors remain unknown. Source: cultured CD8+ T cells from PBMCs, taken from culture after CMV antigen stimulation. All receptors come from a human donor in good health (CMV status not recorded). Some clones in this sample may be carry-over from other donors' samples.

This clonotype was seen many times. CDR3: CASSFGSGGYTF. CDR3 DNA: TGTGCCAGCAGTTTCGGCTCTGGTGGCTACACCTTC. V is TRBV27 and J is TRBJ1-2; no clear D gene. This CDR3 contains 12 residues. The V and J ends lost 3 bases and 7 bases respectively, with 9 bases between them. Per the germline V gene, CDR1 is MNHEY and CDR2 is SMNVEV (reference sequence).

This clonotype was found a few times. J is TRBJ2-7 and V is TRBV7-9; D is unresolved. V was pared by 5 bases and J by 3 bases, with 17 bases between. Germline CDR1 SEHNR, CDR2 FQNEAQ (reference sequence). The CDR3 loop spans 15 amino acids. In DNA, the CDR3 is TGTGCCAGCAGCCCCACCGATTCTAAGAACTACGAGCAGTACTTC. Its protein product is CASSPTDSKNYEQYF.

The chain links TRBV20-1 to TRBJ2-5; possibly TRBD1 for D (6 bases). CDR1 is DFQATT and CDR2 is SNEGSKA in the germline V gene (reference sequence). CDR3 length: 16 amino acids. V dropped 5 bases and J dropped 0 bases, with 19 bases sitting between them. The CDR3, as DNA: TGCAGTGCTGGCGAAGCAGGGGATGGGTACCAAGAGACCCAGTACTTC. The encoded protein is CSAGEAGDGYQETQYF.

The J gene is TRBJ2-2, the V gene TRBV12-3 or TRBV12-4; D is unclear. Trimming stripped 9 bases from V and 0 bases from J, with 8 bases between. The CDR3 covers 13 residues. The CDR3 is CASDIANTGELFF. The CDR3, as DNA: TGTGCCAGTGACATCGCGAACACCGGGGAGCTGTTTTTT.

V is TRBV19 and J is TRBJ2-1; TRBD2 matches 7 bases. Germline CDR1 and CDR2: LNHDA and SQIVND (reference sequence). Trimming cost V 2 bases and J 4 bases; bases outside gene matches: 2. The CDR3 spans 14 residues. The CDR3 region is CASSISSGYNEQFF. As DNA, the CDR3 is TGTGCCAGTAGTATATCTAGCGGATACAATGAGCAGTTCTTC.

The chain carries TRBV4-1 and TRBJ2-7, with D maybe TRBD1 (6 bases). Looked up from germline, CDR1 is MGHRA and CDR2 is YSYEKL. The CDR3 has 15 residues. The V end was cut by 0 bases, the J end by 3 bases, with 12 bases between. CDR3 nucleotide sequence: TGCGCCAGCAGCCAAGAATCCGGGACACTCTACGAGCAGTACTTC. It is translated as CASSQESGTLYEQYF.

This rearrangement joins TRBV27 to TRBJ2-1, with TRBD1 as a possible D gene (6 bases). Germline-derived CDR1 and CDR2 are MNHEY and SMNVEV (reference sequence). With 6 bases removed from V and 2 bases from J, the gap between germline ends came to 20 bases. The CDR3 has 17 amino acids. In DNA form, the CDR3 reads TGTGCCAGCAGCGACCTTCCCGCCAGGGGCCCCTACAATGAGCAGTTCTTC. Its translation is CASSDLPARGPYNEQFF.

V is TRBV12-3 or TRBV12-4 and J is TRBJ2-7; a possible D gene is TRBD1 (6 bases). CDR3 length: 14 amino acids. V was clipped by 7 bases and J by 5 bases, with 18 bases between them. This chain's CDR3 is CASTNRDYRDEQYF. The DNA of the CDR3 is TGTGCCAGCACCAACAGGGATTATCGGGACGAGCAGTACTTC.

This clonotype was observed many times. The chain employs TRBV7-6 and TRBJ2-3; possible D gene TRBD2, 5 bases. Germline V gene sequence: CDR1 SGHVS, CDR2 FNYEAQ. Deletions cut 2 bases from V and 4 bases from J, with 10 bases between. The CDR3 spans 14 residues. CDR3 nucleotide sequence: TGTGCCAGCAGCTTAACCGCGGGCCCAGATACGCAGTATTTT. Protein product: CASSLTAGPDTQYF.

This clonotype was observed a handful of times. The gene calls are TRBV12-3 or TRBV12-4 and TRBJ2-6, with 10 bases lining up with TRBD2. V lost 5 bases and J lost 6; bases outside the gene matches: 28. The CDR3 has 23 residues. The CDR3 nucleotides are TGTGCCAGCAGTCCCTACAAGGACAGTTCAGCTAGCGGGGGAGCTCTGGAGGCCAACGTCCTGACTTTC. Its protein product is CASSPYKDSSASGGALEANVLTF.

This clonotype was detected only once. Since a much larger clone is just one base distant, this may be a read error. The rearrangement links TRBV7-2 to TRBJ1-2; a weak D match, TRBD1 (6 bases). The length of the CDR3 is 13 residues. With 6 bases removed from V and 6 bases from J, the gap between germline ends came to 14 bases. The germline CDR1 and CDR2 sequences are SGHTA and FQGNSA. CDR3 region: CASSPGTTNGYTF. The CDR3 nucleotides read TGTGCCAGCAGTCCGGGGACAACCAATGGCTACACCTTC. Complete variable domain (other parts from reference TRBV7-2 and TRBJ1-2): GAGVSQSPSNKVTEKGKDVELRCDPISGHTALYWYRQSLGQGLEFLIYFQGNSAPDKSGLPSDRFSAERTGGSVSTLTIQRTQQEDSAVYLCASSPGTTNGYTFGSGTRLTVV.

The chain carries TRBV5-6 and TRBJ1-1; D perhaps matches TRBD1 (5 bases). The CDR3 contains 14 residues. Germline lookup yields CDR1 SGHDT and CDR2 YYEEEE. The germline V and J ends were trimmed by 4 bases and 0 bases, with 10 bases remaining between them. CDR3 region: CASSVRAMNTEAFF. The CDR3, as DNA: TGTGCCAGCAGCGTCAGGGCTATGAACACTGAAGCTTTCTTT.

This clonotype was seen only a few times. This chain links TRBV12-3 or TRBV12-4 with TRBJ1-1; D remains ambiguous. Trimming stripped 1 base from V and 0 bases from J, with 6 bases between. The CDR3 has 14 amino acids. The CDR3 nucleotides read TGTGCCAGCAGTTTAGACCCTATGAACACTGAAGCTTTCTTT. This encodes CASSLDPMNTEAFF.

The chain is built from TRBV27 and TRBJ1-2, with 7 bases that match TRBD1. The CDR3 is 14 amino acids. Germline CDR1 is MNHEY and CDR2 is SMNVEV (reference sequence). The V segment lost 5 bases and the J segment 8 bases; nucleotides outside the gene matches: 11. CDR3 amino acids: CASSPIGTAGGYTF. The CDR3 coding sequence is TGTGCCAGCAGTCCGATAGGGACAGCCGGGGGCTACACCTTC.

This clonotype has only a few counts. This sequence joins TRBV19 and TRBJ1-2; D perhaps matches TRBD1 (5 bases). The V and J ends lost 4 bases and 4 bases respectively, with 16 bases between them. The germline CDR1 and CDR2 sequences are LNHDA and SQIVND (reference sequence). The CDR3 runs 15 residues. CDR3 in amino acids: CASSTPRQSLYGYTF. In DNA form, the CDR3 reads TGTGCCAGTAGTACTCCCAGACAGTCACTCTATGGCTACACCTTC.

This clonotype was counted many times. The CDR3 protein is CASRNRARNTGELFF. CDR3 nucleotides: TGTGCCAGCAGGAACAGGGCCCGGAACACCGGGGAGCTGTTTTTT. V is TRBV12-3 or TRBV12-4 and J is TRBJ2-2; a weak D match, TRBD1 (6 bases). Trimming left V 6 bases short and J 1 base short, with 12 bases between. The CDR3 has 15 amino acids.

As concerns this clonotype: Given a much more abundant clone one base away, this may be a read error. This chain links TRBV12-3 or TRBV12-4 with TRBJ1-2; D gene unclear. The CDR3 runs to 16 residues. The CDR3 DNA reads TGTGTCAGCAGTCCTAGCCTAGGCGGGGTGTTCTATGGCTACACCTTC. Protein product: CVSSPSLGGVFYGYTF.

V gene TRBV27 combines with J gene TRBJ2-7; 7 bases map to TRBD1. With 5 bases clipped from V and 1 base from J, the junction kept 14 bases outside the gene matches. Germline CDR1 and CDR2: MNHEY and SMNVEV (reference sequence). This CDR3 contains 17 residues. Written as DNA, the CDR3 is TGTGCCAGCAGTCCTTCAACAGGGGATGTAGGGTCCTACGAGCAGTACTTC. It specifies CASSPSTGDVGSYEQYF.

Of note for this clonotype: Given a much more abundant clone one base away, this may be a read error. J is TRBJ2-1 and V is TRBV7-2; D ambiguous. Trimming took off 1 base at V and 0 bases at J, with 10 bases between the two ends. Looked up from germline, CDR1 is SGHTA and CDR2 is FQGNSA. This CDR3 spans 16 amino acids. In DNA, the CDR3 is TGTGCCAGCAGCTTAGTAGGCTTCAGCTCCTACAATGAGCAGTTCTTC. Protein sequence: CASSLVGFSSYNEQFF.

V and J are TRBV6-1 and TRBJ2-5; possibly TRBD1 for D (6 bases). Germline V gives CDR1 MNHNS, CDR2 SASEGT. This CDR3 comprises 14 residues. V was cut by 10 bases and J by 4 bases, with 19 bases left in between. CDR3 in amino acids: CATTIQGFLETQYF. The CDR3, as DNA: TGTGCCACAACAATACAGGGATTCTTAGAGACCCAGTACTTC.

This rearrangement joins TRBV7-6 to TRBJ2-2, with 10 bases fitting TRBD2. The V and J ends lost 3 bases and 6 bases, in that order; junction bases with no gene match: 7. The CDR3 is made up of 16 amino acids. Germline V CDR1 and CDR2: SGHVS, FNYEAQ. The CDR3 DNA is TGTGCCAGCAGCTTGAATAGCGGGGGGCGCCCCGGGGAGCTGTTTTTT. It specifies CASSLNSGGRPGELFF.

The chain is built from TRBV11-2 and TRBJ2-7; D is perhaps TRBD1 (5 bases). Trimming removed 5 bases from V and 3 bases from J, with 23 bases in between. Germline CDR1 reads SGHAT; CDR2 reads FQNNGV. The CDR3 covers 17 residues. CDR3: CASSTPSRGHILYEQYF. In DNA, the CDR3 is TGTGCCAGCAGCACCCCCAGTAGGGGCCACATACTCTACGAGCAGTACTTC.

DNA of the CDR3: TGTGCCATCACCCCGGGACAGGGACCTGGTTGGTATGGCTACACCTTC. This gives the protein CAITPGQGPGWYGYTF. The rearrangement joins TRBV10-3 to TRBJ1-2; TRBD1 matches at 9 bases. The germline gives CDR1 ENHRY, CDR2 SYGVKD. The CDR3 runs to 16 residues. V was clipped by 7 bases and J by 5 bases; unmatched bases: 14.

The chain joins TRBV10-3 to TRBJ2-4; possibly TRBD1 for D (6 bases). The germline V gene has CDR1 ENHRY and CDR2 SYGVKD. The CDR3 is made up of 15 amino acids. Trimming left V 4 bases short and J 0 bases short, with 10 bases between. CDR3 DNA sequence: TGTGCCATCAGTGCCGGACAGAGAGCCAAAAACATTCAGTACTTC. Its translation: CAISAGQRAKNIQYF.

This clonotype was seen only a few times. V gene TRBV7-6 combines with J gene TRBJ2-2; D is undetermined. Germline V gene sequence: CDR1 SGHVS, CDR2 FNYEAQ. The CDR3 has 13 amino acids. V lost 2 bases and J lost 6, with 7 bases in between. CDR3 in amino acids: CASSLFGSGELFF. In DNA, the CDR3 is TGTGCCAGCAGCTTATTCGGGTCCGGGGAGCTGTTTTTT.

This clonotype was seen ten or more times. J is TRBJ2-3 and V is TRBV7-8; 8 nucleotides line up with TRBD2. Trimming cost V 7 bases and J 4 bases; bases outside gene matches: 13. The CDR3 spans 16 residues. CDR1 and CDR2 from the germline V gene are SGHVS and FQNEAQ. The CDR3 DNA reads TGTGCCAGCAAAAAGAATCGGGGGGGGGGCCCAGATACGCAGTATTTT. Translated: CASKKNRGGGPDTQYF.

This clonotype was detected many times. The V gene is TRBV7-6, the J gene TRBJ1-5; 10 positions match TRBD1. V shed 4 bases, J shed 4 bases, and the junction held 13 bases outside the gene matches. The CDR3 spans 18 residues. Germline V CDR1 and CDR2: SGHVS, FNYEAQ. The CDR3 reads CASSYGSGTGVGNQPQHF. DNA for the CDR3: TGTGCCAGCAGCTACGGCTCCGGGACAGGGGTTGGAAATCAGCCCCAGCATTTT.

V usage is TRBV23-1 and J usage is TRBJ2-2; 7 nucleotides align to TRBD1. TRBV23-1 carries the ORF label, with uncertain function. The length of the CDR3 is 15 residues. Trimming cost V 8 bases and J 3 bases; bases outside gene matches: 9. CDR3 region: CASGTVKGDTGELFF. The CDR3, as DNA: TGCGCCAGCGGGACAGTTAAAGGGGACACCGGGGAGCTGTTTTTT.

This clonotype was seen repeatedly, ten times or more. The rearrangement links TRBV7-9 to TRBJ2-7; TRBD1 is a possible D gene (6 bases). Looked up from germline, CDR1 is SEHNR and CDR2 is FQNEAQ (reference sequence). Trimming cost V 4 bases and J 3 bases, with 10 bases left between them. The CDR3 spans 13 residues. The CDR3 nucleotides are TGTGCCAGCAGCTCCGGACAGAGCTACGAGCAGTACTTC. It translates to CASSSGQSYEQYF.

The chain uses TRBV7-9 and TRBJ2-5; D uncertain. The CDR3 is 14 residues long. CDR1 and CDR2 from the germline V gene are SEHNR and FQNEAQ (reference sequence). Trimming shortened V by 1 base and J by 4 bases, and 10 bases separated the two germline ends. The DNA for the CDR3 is TGTGCCAGCAGCTTAGGAAGGATGGGAGAGACCCAGTACTTC. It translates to CASSLGRMGETQYF.

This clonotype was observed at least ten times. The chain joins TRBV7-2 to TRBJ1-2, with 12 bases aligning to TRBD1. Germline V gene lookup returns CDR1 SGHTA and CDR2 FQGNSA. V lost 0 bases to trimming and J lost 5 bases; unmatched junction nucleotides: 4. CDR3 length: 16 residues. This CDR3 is CASSLAPGQGAYGYTF. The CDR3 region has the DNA TGTGCCAGCAGCTTAGCCCCGGGACAGGGGGCGTATGGCTACACCTTC.

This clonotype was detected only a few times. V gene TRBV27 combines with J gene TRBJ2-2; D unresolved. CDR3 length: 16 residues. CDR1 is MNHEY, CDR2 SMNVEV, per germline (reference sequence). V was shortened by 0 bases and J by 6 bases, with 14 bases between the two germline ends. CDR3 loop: CASSLSLRIGAGELFF. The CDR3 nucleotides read TGTGCCAGCAGTTTATCCCTCAGGATTGGGGCCGGGGAGCTGTTTTTT.